Shown below are 20 T cell receptor beta chains from a single sample sequenced in a study of T cells in Graves' hyperthyroidism and ophthalmopathy. The TCR beta CDR3 regions underwent amplification using RNA transcripts as the source. Researchers ran a first-round RT-PCR on the TCR CDR3 using the HTBI primer set. From the multiplex PCR reads, TCRdb called clonotypes with MiXCR, one entry per CDR3 protein. The table records roughly 600,000 distinct CDR3 sequences, roughly 15% of them present only once. Sequenced: blood. The receptors shown here come from a woman aged 45-60 years with Graves' ophthalmopathy.

This clonotype showed up many times. The rearrangement joins TRBV9 to TRBJ2-7; 11 nucleotides align to TRBD2. V lost 0 bases to trimming and J lost 3 bases; unmatched junction nucleotides: 5. The CDR3 is made up of 16 amino acids. Germline V gene data show CDR1 as SGDLS and CDR2 as YYNGEE. CDR3: CASSVGVAGGVYEQYF. CDR3 in DNA: TGTGCCAGCAGCGTAGGGGTAGCGGGAGGGGTCTACGAGCAGTACTTC.

This clonotype was counted between two and nine times. The V call is TRBV12-3 or TRBV12-4, the J call TRBJ2-6, with D perhaps matching TRBD1 or TRBD2 (5 bases each). This CDR3 is 16 amino acids long. V lost 5 bases and J lost 0, with 11 bases in between. In DNA, the CDR3 is TGTGCCAGCAGTCCGGGACGGTCCTCTGGGGCCAACGTCCTGACTTTC. Translation gives CASSPGRSSGANVLTF.

This clonotype was detected many times. The chain has TRBV20-1 and TRBJ1-2; D unresolved. The V and J ends lost 3 bases and 5 bases respectively, with 16 bases between them. This CDR3 is built from 14 residues. Per the germline V gene, CDR1 is DFQATT and CDR2 is SNEGSKA (reference sequence). The CDR3 loop is CSASPGARGYGYTF. The DNA for the CDR3 is TGCAGTGCTAGTCCGGGAGCCCGAGGGTATGGCTACACCTTC.

This clonotype was counted at least ten times. This rearrangement joins TRBV2 to TRBJ1-1; D is uncertain. This CDR3 spans 13 amino acids. V was cut by 4 bases and J by 5 bases, with 11 bases left in between. CDR1 is SNHLY and CDR2 is FYNNEI in the germline V gene. This CDR3 is CASSVSRDTEAFF. Here the CDR3 DNA reads TGTGCCAGCAGTGTCTCCCGGGATACTGAAGCTTTCTTT.

This clonotype occurred a few times. This chain connects TRBV9 to TRBJ1-3; 10 bases agree with TRBD1. This CDR3 has 16 residues. CDR1 and CDR2 (germline): SGDLS, YYNGEE. The junction had 10 bases not matched to a gene; V was cut back by 3 bases and J by 7 bases. In DNA, the CDR3 is TGTGCCAGCAGCGGAAGTTGGTTGGACAGGGGGAACACCATATATTTT. Translating gives CASSGSWLDRGNTIYF.

The rearrangement joins TRBV7-6 to TRBJ2-1, with 12 nucleotides matching TRBD2. Trimming cost V 2 bases and J 9 bases; bases outside gene matches: 8. The CDR3 has 16 residues. CDR1 and CDR2 from the germline V gene are SGHVS and FNYEAQ. The CDR3 DNA reads as TGTGCCAGCAGCTTACAAAGACTAGCGGGAGCGGTTGAGCAGTTCTTC. This encodes CASSLQRLAGAVEQFF.

There are many counts of this clonotype. The rearrangement joins TRBV29-1 to TRBJ1-2; possibly TRBD1 for D (6 bases). V was clipped by 4 bases and J by 3 bases, with 15 bases between them. CDR3 size: 14 residues. In germline, CDR1 is SQVTM, CDR2 ANQGSEA. In nucleotides, the CDR3 is TGCAGCGTTGTGGGGCTCAGGGGTTACTATGGCTACACCTTC. It codes for CSVVGLRGYYGYTF.

This clonotype was recorded a few times. CDR3 bases: TGTGCCAGCAGTTCCATACACAGGGAGAGGAACATTCAGTACTTC. Its translation: CASSSIHRERNIQYF. This chain connects TRBV6-2 or TRBV6-3 to TRBJ2-4; D is possibly TRBD1 (6 bases). Germline values: CDR1 MNHEY, CDR2 SVGEGT. This CDR3 has 15 amino acids. Deletions cut 4 bases from V and 7 bases from J, with 17 bases between.

The sample holds many counts of this clonotype. V gene TRBV20-1 combines with J gene TRBJ2-1, with D uncertain. Trimming pared 3 bases from V and 5 bases from J, leaving 17 bases between. CDR1 and CDR2 from the germline V gene are DFQATT and SNEGSKA (reference sequence). The CDR3 covers 15 residues. The CDR3: CSARSGRRINNEQFF. The CDR3 coding sequence is TGCAGTGCTAGGAGTGGCAGACGAATTAACAATGAGCAGTTCTTC.

The V and J genes are TRBV19 and TRBJ2-1, with TRBD2 matching over 7 bases. CDR3 length: 15 amino acids. Germline V gene data show CDR1 as LNHDA and CDR2 as SQIVND (reference sequence). V lost 1 base, J lost 1 base, and 1 base stayed unmatched. The DNA for the CDR3 is TGTGCCAGTAGTATAGTGCGGGAGTCCTACAATGAGCAGTTCTTC. Translating it yields CASSIVRESYNEQFF.

This clonotype was observed at least ten times. This sequence joins TRBV12-3 or TRBV12-4 and TRBJ1-3; maybe TRBD1 (6 bases). Trimming took off 3 bases at V and 0 bases at J, with 12 bases between the two ends. CDR3 size: 16 residues. DNA of the CDR3: TGTGCCAGCAGTTTCGGGACATCGATCTCTGGAAACACCATATATTTT. It encodes CASSFGTSISGNTIYF.

The chain has TRBV5-1 and TRBJ2-5, with D perhaps matching TRBD1 or TRBD2 (5 bases each). The germline V gene has CDR1 SGHRS and CDR2 YFSETQ. V lost 0 bases, J lost 1 base, and 16 bases lay in between. This CDR3 is 17 amino acids long. CDR3 DNA sequence: TGCGCCAGCAGCTTGGCTTTCACGGGACCAGGCCAAGAGACCCAGTACTTC. Residues: CASSLAFTGPGQETQYF. The full variable domain, completed using reference TRBV5-1 and TRBJ2-5, is KAGVTQTPRYLIKTRGQQVTLSCSPISGHRSVSWYQQTPGQGLQFLFEYFSETQRNKGNFPGRFSGRQFSNSRSEMNVSTLELGDSALYLCASSLAFTGPGQETQYFGPGTRLLVL.

This clonotype has a count of ten or more. CDR3 sequence (DNA): TGTGCCAGCAGCTTTACTAGCTTGGAAGAGACCCAGTACTTC. Encoded protein: CASSFTSLEETQYF. This sequence joins TRBV7-9 and TRBJ2-5; tentatively, D is TRBD2 (6 bases). The CDR3 loop spans 14 amino acids. V shed 3 bases and J shed 3 bases, with 11 bases lying between them. Germline assignment: CDR1 SEHNR and CDR2 FQNEAQ (reference sequence).

There are a few counts of this clonotype. The chain uses TRBV6-1 and TRBJ2-1; D is perhaps TRBD2 (6 bases). The CDR3 spans 15 residues. Trimming cost V 1 base and J 5 bases, with 12 bases left between them. The germline CDR1 and CDR2 sequences are MNHNS and SASEGT. In DNA, the CDR3 is TGTGCCAGCAGTGAAGGACTAGAGACTAACAATGAGCAGTTCTTC. Protein product: CASSEGLETNNEQFF.

This clonotype was counted at least ten times. V is TRBV2 and J is TRBJ2-1; 10 bases are a match to TRBD1. This CDR3 has 16 amino acids. Germline V CDR1 and CDR2: SNHLY, FYNNEI. V was clipped by 4 bases and J by 5 bases; unmatched bases: 8. CDR3 coding DNA: TGTGCCAGCAGTGTGGAGGGACAGGGGTTTAACAATGAGCAGTTCTTC. Its translation: CASSVEGQGFNNEQFF. Variable domain in full (rest from reference TRBV2 and TRBJ2-1): EPEVTQTPSHQVTQMGQEVILRCVPISNHLYFYWYRQILGQKVEFLVSFYNNEISEKSEIFDDQFSVERPDGSNFTLKIRSTKLEDSAMYFCASSVEGQGFNNEQFFGPGTRLTVL.

The J gene is TRBJ2-7, the V gene TRBV4-2; perhaps TRBD1 as D (6 bases). The CDR3 sequence is 15 residues long. Looked up from germline, CDR1 is LGHNA and CDR2 is YNFKEQ. Trimming shortened V by 5 bases and J by 1 base, and 15 bases separated the two germline ends. Here the CDR3 reads CASSLSPDSSYEQYF. The CDR3 DNA reads as TGTGCCAGCAGCTTATCCCCGGACAGTTCCTACGAGCAGTACTTC.

This rearrangement joins TRBV20-1 to TRBJ1-2; D remains unclear. The ends were cut back, 1 base at V and 4 bases at J, with 10 bases in the middle. This CDR3 is 13 amino acids long. Germline V gives CDR1 DFQATT, CDR2 SNEGSKA (reference sequence). The CDR3 region is CSARVSRSYGYTF. CDR3 bases: TGCAGTGCTAGAGTGTCGCGGTCCTATGGCTACACCTTC.

This clonotype was counted at least ten times. The V and J genes are TRBV7-6 and TRBJ2-2, with 7 bases aligning to TRBD2. This CDR3 comprises 18 residues. Per germline, CDR1 SGHVS and CDR2 FNYEAQ. After removal of 0 bases from V and 2 bases from J, the junction contained 9 bases not matched to a gene. The CDR3 DNA follows: TGTGCCAGCAGCTTAGCTACTCCTAGCGGCATAAACACCGGGGAGCTGTTTTTT. Protein sequence: CASSLATPSGINTGELFF.

In this sample, this clonotype turned up many times. This sequence joins TRBV2 and TRBJ1-2, with a tentative D call TRBD1 (5 bases). V was clipped by 4 bases and J by 8 bases, with 14 bases between them. The CDR3 extends over 13 amino acids. Germline CDR1 reads SNHLY; CDR2 reads FYNNEI. CDR3 loop: CASSVRQYNGYTF. CDR3 DNA: TGTGCCAGCAGTGTGCGACAGTATAACGGCTACACCTTC.

A few counts support this clonotype. The V gene is TRBV5-6, the J gene TRBJ2-2, with 15 bases lining up with TRBD2. Trimming removed 2 bases from V and 6 bases from J; junction bases left unmatched: 5. The germline V gene has CDR1 SGHDT and CDR2 YYEEEE. The CDR3 has 17 amino acids. The CDR3 spells CASSFPGLAGGAGELFF. CDR3 sequence (DNA): TGTGCCAGCAGCTTCCCGGGACTAGCGGGAGGTGCCGGGGAGCTGTTTTTT.